One sample yielded the 17 T cell receptor beta chains listed below, sequenced in a study of post-analysis software for immune sequencing data. General observations from the study: In patients, about five TRBV segments were more frequent than in controls, with TRBV5-6, TRBV5-1 and TRBV20-1 among them.

No antigen is known for these receptors. Incorporated into the TCR beta cDNA libraries were unique molecular identifiers, which served to reduce PCR and sequencing biases. TCRdb processed the PCR reads anew with MiXCR; each CDR3 protein has one entry. The top ten clones hold roughly 4.9% of a sample with 650,000 to 850,000 distinct CDR3 sequences, roughly 50% of them seen once. Sequencing was carried out using blood. These receptors were taken from a girl between 10 and 17 years old with multiple sclerosis.

In DNA, the CDR3 is TGTGCCAGCAGTCCACTAGCGTTTGGGGAGCTGTTTTTT. Translated: CASSPLAFGELFF. V and J are TRBV12-3 or TRBV12-4 and TRBJ2-2, with 7 bases that match TRBD2. This CDR3 region has 13 residues. With V trimmed by 5 bases and J by 8 bases, 5 bases remained unmatched.

This clonotype occurred a few times. The chain joins TRBV15 to TRBJ2-3, with D possibly being TRBD2 (6 bases). The CDR3 totals 13 residues. Per germline, CDR1 LNHNV and CDR2 YYDKDF (reference sequence). Trimming shortened V by 0 bases and J by 11 bases, and 12 bases separated the two germline ends. As DNA, the CDR3 is TGTGCCACCAGCAGAGATCGGGGGAAAAAGCAGTATTTT. It encodes CATSRDRGKKQYF.

The chain uses TRBV5-6 and TRBJ2-1; 7 nucleotides agree with TRBD2. Per germline, CDR1 SGHDT and CDR2 YYEEEE. The CDR3 spans 15 residues. Germline trimming cut 3 bases from V and 8 bases from J; bases unmatched to any gene: 11. CDR3 nucleotides: TGTGCCAGCAGCTCCCTTCCGGGACTAAAGGATGAGCAGTTCTTC. The encoded protein is CASSSLPGLKDEQFF.

With regard to this clonotype: At one end the junction does not follow the germline gene, possibly because of a read error. In DNA, the CDR3 is TGCGTCAGCAGCCAGGCGGGACTAGCGGGAGGTACCTACAATGAGCAGTTCTTC. Protein: CVSSQAGLAGGTYNEQFF. This sequence joins TRBV4-3 and TRBJ2-1; 15 bases agree with TRBD2. This CDR3 region has 18 residues. Germline V CDR1 and CDR2: LGHNA, YSLEER.

The chain recombines TRBV9 with TRBJ1-1; D not certain. Germline CDR1 is SGDLS and CDR2 is YYNGEE. V was shortened by 0 bases and J by 3 bases, with 9 bases between the two germline ends. This CDR3 is built from 14 residues. The CDR3 DNA follows: TGTGCCAGCAGCGTAGGTGGCGGCCACACTGAAGCTTTCTTT. Protein: CASSVGGGHTEAFF. The full variable domain, in which reference TRBV9 and TRBJ1-1 provide the parts outside the CDR3, is DSGVTQTPKHLITATGQRVTLRCSPRSGDLSVYWYQQSLDQGLQFLIQYYNGEERAKGNILERFSAQQFPDLHSELNLSSLELGDSALYFCASSVGGGHTEAFFGQGTRLTVV.

This clonotype came up a few times. CDR3 residues: CASSQEDRAMETQYF. CDR3 sequence (DNA): TGCGCCAGCAGCCAAGAGGACAGGGCAATGGAGACCCAGTACTTC. The rearrangement joins TRBV4-1 to TRBJ2-5; 8 bases fit TRBD1. V shed 0 bases and J 5 bases; nucleotides not matched to a gene: 5. Germline lookup yields CDR1 MGHRA and CDR2 YSYEKL. CDR3 length: 15 residues.

On this clonotype itself: One end of the junction is discordant with germline, which a read error may explain. V and J are TRBV7-9 and TRBJ2-1, with a possible D match to TRBD2 (5 bases). CDR1 is SEHNR, CDR2 FQNEAQ, per germline (reference sequence). The CDR3 runs to 14 residues. CDR3 nucleotides: TGTGTCAGCAGCTTTCCGGGAAGCGTGAATGAGCAGTTCTTC. Its protein product is CVSSFPGSVNEQFF. The full variable domain, with the rest looked up from reference TRBV7-9 and TRBJ2-1, is DTGVSQNPRHKITKRGQNVTFRCDPISEHNRLYWYRQTLGQGPEFLTYFQNEAQLEKSRLLSDRFSAERPKGSFSTLEIQRTEQGDSAMYLCVSSFPGSVNEQFFGPGTRLTVL.

The chain uses TRBV9 and TRBJ1-5; D ambiguous. The V end lost 4 bases, the J end lost 7 bases, and 12 bases lay between the germline ends. CDR1 SGDLS and CDR2 YYNGEE come from the germline V gene. CDR3 length equals 13 residues. CDR3 amino acids: CASSPRPFQPQHF. For the CDR3, the DNA is TGTGCCAGCAGCCCCCGTCCGTTCCAGCCCCAGCATTTT.

This clonotype was counted between two and nine times. The V gene is TRBV7-9, the J gene TRBJ2-3; D call uncertain. Trimming removed 5 bases at V and 0 bases at J, with 12 bases between. Per germline, CDR1 SEHNR and CDR2 FQNEAQ (reference sequence). The CDR3 runs 15 residues. The CDR3 sequence is CASSPDATSTDTQYF. CDR3 bases: TGTGCCAGCAGCCCGGACGCTACTAGCACAGATACGCAGTATTTT.

CDR3 sequence: CASSSSLAGLTREQYF. CDR3 sequence (DNA): TGTGCCAGCAGTTCGTCCCTAGCGGGACTCACGCGGGAGCAGTACTTC. V and J are TRBV12-3 or TRBV12-4 and TRBJ2-5; 9 bases match TRBD2. This CDR3 has 16 residues. V lost 4 bases, J lost 11 bases, and 17 bases stayed unmatched.

In this sample, this clonotype turned up a few times. V usage is TRBV29-1 and J usage is TRBJ1-5, with unresolved D. This CDR3 has 12 residues. Germline loops: CDR1 SQVTM, CDR2 ANQGSEA. Trimming left V 4 bases short and J 2 bases short, with 6 bases between. The CDR3 reads CSVAIGNQPQHF. CDR3 coding DNA: TGCAGCGTTGCAATAGGCAATCAGCCCCAGCATTTT.

This chain uses TRBV19 with TRBJ1-2; no reliable D call. V was trimmed by 6 bases and J by 1 base, leaving 12 bases between them. CDR1 and CDR2 (germline): LNHDA, SQIVND (reference sequence). CDR3 length: 14 amino acids. Here the CDR3 DNA reads TGTGCCAGTAGGCCCCCGGGGTTTAACTATGGCTACACCTTC. Residues: CASRPPGFNYGYTF.

This chain joins TRBV7-9 and TRBJ2-3; TRBD2 is a possible D gene (7 bases). The CDR3 covers 18 residues. V lost 3 bases to trimming and J lost 6 bases, with 25 bases between them. Germline-derived CDR1 and CDR2 are SEHNR and FQNEAQ (reference sequence). Here the CDR3 reads CASSLGGGPSGGVDTQYF. In DNA form, the CDR3 reads TGTGCCAGCAGCTTGGGCGGGGGCCCTAGCGGAGGGGTGGATACGCAGTATTTT.

This clonotype was seen a few times. The V and J genes are TRBV5-1 and TRBJ2-7; 7 bases fit TRBD2. CDR1 and CDR2 from the germline V gene are SGHRS and YFSETQ. CDR3 length: 11 residues. The V gene end was trimmed by 4 bases and the J gene end by 12 bases; junction bases not matched to a gene: 7. This CDR3 reads CASSGEGSTYF. CDR3 DNA: TGCGCCAGCAGCGGGGAGGGGAGTACGTACTTC.

The V and J genes are TRBV12-3 or TRBV12-4 and TRBJ2-1, with TRBD2 as a possible D gene (5 bases). Trimming took 6 bases from V and 8 from J, leaving 14 bases between them. The CDR3 runs 13 residues. The chain's CDR3 is CASRTDSRDEQFF. DNA for the CDR3: TGTGCCAGCAGGACGGACTCTCGGGATGAGCAGTTCTTC.

CDR3 coding DNA: TGTGCCAGCAGTTTAGGTGAGAACGAGCAGTACTTC. Residues: CASSLGENEQYF. The chain links TRBV12-3 or TRBV12-4 to TRBJ2-4; D unresolved. The J call is uncertain, as TRBJ2-7 better fits the DNA end. This CDR3 comprises 12 residues.

V gene TRBV7-9 combines with J gene TRBJ2-5; D gene ambiguous. The J call may be faulty, since TRBJ2-7 better matches the DNA end. CDR1 is SEHNR, CDR2 FQNEAQ, per germline (reference sequence). There are 16 residues in the CDR3. CDR3 amino acids: CASSPGVGVALLEQYF. The CDR3 DNA reads TGTGCCAGCAGCCCGGGCGTAGGAGTGGCACTACTCGAGCAGTACTTC.